Below, 26 T cell receptor beta chains from the same sample are listed, as sequenced in a study of somatic mutations in cytotoxic T cells in rheumatoid arthritis. Here immunoSEQ multiplex PCR was the method, and the copy in TCRdb shows in-frame clones only, minus some. The table has about 18,000 clones, 73% seen once. The sequenced sample was CD8+ T cells sorted from blood. Every receptor here comes from a woman aged 55-70 years in good health.

This chain joins TRBV18 and TRBJ2-7; D is possibly TRBD1 or TRBD2 (5 bases each). This CDR3 has 15 residues. The V end was cut by 0 bases, the J end by 2 bases, with 11 bases between. Germline lookup yields CDR1 KGHSH and CDR2 LQKENI. The chain's CDR3 is CASSPPGDATYEQYF. The CDR3 coding sequence is TGTGCCAGCTCACCACCGGGGGACGCCACCTACGAGCAGTACTTC.

V is TRBV7-2 and J is TRBJ2-7; TRBD1 agrees at 7 bases. The CDR3 length is 15 residues. Trimming removed 5 bases from V and 2 bases from J; junction bases left unmatched: 9. Germline V CDR1 and CDR2: SGHTA, FQGNSA. The CDR3, as DNA: TGTGCCAGCAGCCTACCGACAGGGTTGGCCTACGAGCAGTACTTC. Translation gives CASSLPTGLAYEQYF. The whole variable domain, remainder taken from reference TRBV7-2 and TRBJ2-7, is GAGVSQSPSNKVTEKGKDVELRCDPISGHTALYWYRQSLGQGLEFLIYFQGNSAPDKSGLPSDRFSAERTGGSVSTLTIQRTQQEDSAVYLCASSLPTGLAYEQYFGPGTRLTVT.

There are a few counts of this clone. The chain combines TRBV7-9 with TRBJ1-1, with D uncertain. Germline lookup yields CDR1 SEHNR and CDR2 FQNEAQ (reference sequence). The CDR3 is made up of 11 amino acids. V was trimmed by 4 bases and J by 3 bases, leaving 3 bases between them. CDR3 in DNA: TGTGCCAGCAGCTCCGACACTGAAGCTTTCTTT. As protein: CASSSDTEAFF.

This chain links TRBV12-2 with TRBJ1-5. TRBV12-2 is given as a pseudogene. The CDR3 totals 15 residues. CDR3 DNA: TGTGCAAGTCGCTTACGACGGCCCCGACATCAGCCCCAGCATTTT. Translated, it gives CASRLRRPRHQPQHF.

This chain uses TRBV2 with TRBJ2-7; D not certain. Germline loops: CDR1 SNHLY, CDR2 FYNNEI. The CDR3 is 17 amino acids. Trimming took off 0 bases at V and 6 bases at J, with 21 bases between the two ends. CDR3 amino acids: CASSEAHVSRSPGEQYF. The CDR3 region has the DNA TGTGCCAGCAGTGAAGCCCATGTTTCCCGGTCCCCCGGCGAGCAGTACTTC.

The chain combines TRBV10-3 with TRBJ1-1; perhaps TRBD1 as D (6 bases). Trimming shortened V by 2 bases and J by 1 base, and 11 bases separated the two germline ends. CDR1 and CDR2 from the germline V gene are ENHRY and SYGVKD. The CDR3 consists of 15 residues. The CDR3 spells CAISEGQPTNTEAFF. The CDR3 region has the DNA TGTGCCATCAGTGAGGGACAGCCAACGAACACTGAAGCTTTCTTT.

The chain uses TRBV5-1 and TRBJ1-1, with D possibly matching TRBD1 (6 bases). V lost 1 base and J lost 1, with 8 bases in between. Germline CDR1 SGHRS, CDR2 YFSETQ. This CDR3 is 14 amino acids long. This chain's CDR3 is CASSLRDTNTEAFF. The CDR3 DNA reads TGCGCCAGCAGCTTGCGGGACACGAACACTGAAGCTTTCTTT.

The chain combines TRBV5-6 with TRBJ2-7; TRBD2 matches 9 bases. Germline values: CDR1 SGHDT, CDR2 YYEEEE. This CDR3 has 14 residues. V lost 0 bases, J lost 5 bases, and 3 bases stayed unmatched. The CDR3 coding sequence is TGTGCCAGCAGCTTGGGCGGGAGGGCCGACGAGCAGTACTTC. This translates into CASSLGGRADEQYF. The entire variable domain, with the rest obtained from reference TRBV5-6 and TRBJ2-7, is as follows: DAGVTQSPTHLIKTRGQQVTLRCSPKSGHDTVSWYQQALGQGPQFIFQYYEEEERQRGNFPDRFSGHQFPNYSSELNVNALLLGDSALYLCASSLGGRADEQYFGPGTRLTVT.

By share, this clone counts as medium-sized. The J gene is TRBJ1-1, the V gene TRBV9; D is uncertain. In germline, CDR1 is SGDLS, CDR2 YYNGEE. The CDR3 sequence is 18 residues long. Trimming pared 3 bases from V and 3 bases from J, leaving 24 bases between. CDR3 DNA: TGTGCCAGCAGCGCCCTACCCGGGCTCCAAAGTAGGGACACTGAAGCTTTCTTT. As protein: CASSALPGLQSRDTEAFF. The full variable domain, with the rest looked up from reference TRBV9 and TRBJ1-1, is DSGVTQTPKHLITATGQRVTLRCSPRSGDLSVYWYQQSLDQGLQFLIQYYNGEERAKGNILERFSAQQFPDLHSELNLSSLELGDSALYFCASSALPGLQSRDTEAFFGQGTRLTVV.

The chain has TRBV6-6 and TRBJ1-1, with a tentative D call TRBD1 (5 bases). The germline V gene encodes CDR1 MNHNY and CDR2 SVGAGI (reference sequence). The CDR3 covers 13 residues. Trimming took 0 bases from V and 7 from J, leaving 9 bases between them. The CDR3 sequence is CASSYSSRDEAFF. Here the CDR3 DNA reads TGTGCCAGCAGTTACTCGAGCAGGGATGAAGCTTTCTTT.

V gene TRBV5-6 combines with J gene TRBJ1-4; 8 nucleotides line up with TRBD1. Trimming cost V 0 bases and J 0 bases; bases outside gene matches: 10. Germline V gene lookup returns CDR1 SGHDT and CDR2 YYEEEE. The CDR3 extends over 19 amino acids. This CDR3 is CASSLASGQVFSTNEKLFF. The CDR3, as DNA: TGTGCCAGCAGCTTGGCGTCGGGACAGGTGTTCTCAACTAATGAAAAACTGTTTTTT.

The chain combines TRBV10-3 with TRBJ1-2; D may be TRBD1 (6 bases). CDR3 length: 13 residues. The germline V gene has CDR1 ENHRY and CDR2 SYGVKD. V was pared by 10 bases and J by 2 bases, with 14 bases between. In DNA, the CDR3 is TGTGCCACCGATCCCGGGGGCAACTATGGCTACACCTTC. Its translation: CATDPGGNYGYTF.

The chain is built from TRBV14 and TRBJ2-7; 9 positions match TRBD2. The J segment lost 3 bases and the V segment lost 1 base, leaving 4 bases of the junction unmatched. Germline V lookup: CDR1 SGHDN, CDR2 FVKESK. The CDR3 loop spans 15 amino acids. The CDR3 region is CASSQGREGYYEQYF. The CDR3 bases are TGTGCCAGCAGCCAAGGGCGGGAGGGATACTACGAGCAGTACTTC. The whole variable domain, remainder taken from reference TRBV14 and TRBJ2-7, is EAGVTQFPSHSVIEKGQTVTLRCDPISGHDNLYWYRRVMGKEIKFLLHFVKESKQDESGMPNNRFLAERTGGTYSTLKVQPAELEDSGVYFCASSQGREGYYEQYFGPGTRLTVT.

The chain links TRBV5-4 to TRBJ2-7; 10 positions match TRBD1. The CDR3 is 14 amino acids. Germline V gene data show CDR1 as SGHNT and CDR2 as YYREEE (reference sequence). V gave up 4 bases and J gave up 4 bases; unmatched junction bases: 5. CDR3 bases: TGTGCCAGCAGCCGCGGACAGGGGGGTTACGAGCAGTACTTC. It yields the protein CASSRGQGGYEQYF.

This clone was counted once. This sequence joins TRBV6-6 and TRBJ2-7; D tentatively reads TRBD1 or TRBD2 (5 bases each). Germline CDR1 reads MNHNY; CDR2 reads SVGAGI (reference sequence). The CDR3 length is 14 residues. V was cut by 5 bases and J by 2 bases, with 13 bases left in between. CDR3 amino acids: CASSGRDGAYEQYF. In DNA, the CDR3 is TGTGCCAGCAGTGGACGGGACGGCGCCTACGAGCAGTACTTC.

This clone is classed as medium-sized. Compared with germline, one end of the junction differs, possibly owing to a read error. The CDR3 nucleotides read TGTGCCAGCAGTGAAGGGATCTGCTTT. It is translated as CASSEGICF. The chain combines TRBV6-1 with TRBJ1-1; D gene ambiguous. Germline CDR1 MNHNS, CDR2 SASEGT. CDR3 size: 9 residues.

By proportion, this clone is medium-sized. This chain uses TRBV11-2 with TRBJ2-1; the match to TRBD2 covers 7 bases. V was pared by 3 bases and J by 8 bases, with 7 bases of the junction left unmatched. CDR1 and CDR2 (germline): SGHAT, FQNNGV. This CDR3 has 14 residues. CDR3 residues: CASSFWWGGDEQFF. As DNA, the CDR3 is TGTGCCAGCAGCTTCTGGTGGGGGGGAGATGAGCAGTTCTTC.

The rearrangement uses TRBV6-1 and TRBJ1-3; D is perhaps TRBD1 (5 bases). Germline-derived CDR1 and CDR2 are MNHNS and SASEGT. The CDR3 loop spans 15 amino acids. Trimming cost V 1 base and J 0 bases, with 7 bases left between them. CDR3 sequence reads: CASSEEGSSGNTIYF. The DNA of the CDR3 is TGTGCCAGCAGTGAAGAGGGGAGCTCTGGAAACACCATATATTTT.

This sequence joins TRBV5-1 and TRBJ2-7; a weak D match, TRBD1 (6 bases). Deletions cut 4 bases from V and 5 bases from J, with 16 bases between. CDR1 is SGHRS and CDR2 is YFSETQ in the germline V gene. The CDR3 is made up of 14 amino acids. Here the CDR3 DNA reads TGCGCCAGCAGCCCGTCCCCGACAGGCCACGAGCAGTACTTC. As protein: CASSPSPTGHEQYF.

V gene TRBV6-6 combines with J gene TRBJ2-1; no clear D gene. The V end lost 6 bases, the J end lost 8 bases, and 8 bases lay between the germline ends. The CDR3 sequence is 11 residues long. Germline V gene lookup returns CDR1 MNHNY and CDR2 SVGAGI (reference sequence). CDR3 loop: CASRTGYEQFF. CDR3 nucleotides: TGTGCCAGCAGGACCGGCTATGAGCAGTTCTTC.

The chain recombines TRBV7-9 with TRBJ2-7, with a tentative D call TRBD1 (6 bases). This CDR3 is 14 amino acids long. Germline V gives CDR1 SEHNR, CDR2 FQNEAQ (reference sequence). Trimming took 1 base from V and 5 from J, leaving 12 bases between them. The chain's CDR3 is CASSLEQGSDEQYF. DNA of the CDR3: TGTGCCAGCAGCTTAGAACAGGGCAGCGACGAGCAGTACTTC.

The chain employs TRBV10-1 and TRBJ1-2; no definite D call. The V gene lost 4 bases and the J gene lost 3 bases, with 9 bases spanning the gap. Germline V gene data show CDR1 as WNHNN and CDR2 as SYGVQD (reference sequence). The CDR3 has 13 amino acids. The CDR3 loop is CASSVGQYYGYTF. The CDR3 DNA reads TGCGCCAGCAGTGTTGGGCAGTACTATGGCTACACCTTC.

The rearrangement uses TRBV7-9 and TRBJ2-7; 7 bases agree with TRBD1. CDR3 length equals 15 residues. The V gene's germline CDR1 is SEHNR and CDR2 FQNEAQ (reference sequence). Trimming removed 2 bases from V and 1 base from J; junction bases left unmatched: 5. The CDR3 is CASSLINRGSYEQYF. The DNA for the CDR3 is TGTGCCAGCAGCTTAATCAACAGGGGATCCTACGAGCAGTACTTC.

This clone was detected a few times. V is TRBV4-1 and J is TRBJ2-1; the D gene could be TRBD1 or TRBD2 (5 bases each). The CDR3 consists of 14 residues. From germline, CDR1 is MGHRA and CDR2 YSYEKL. Trimming cost V 1 base and J 14 bases, with 18 bases left between them. The CDR3 bases are TGCGCCAGCAGCCAAGGCCCCCCGGGGCCCCTGGAGTTCTTC. Its protein is CASSQGPPGPLEFF.

The V and J genes are TRBV4-1 and TRBJ2-7; D gene uncertain. Trimming removed 1 base from V and 0 bases from J, with 10 bases in between. The germline V gene encodes CDR1 MGHRA and CDR2 YSYEKL. This CDR3 comprises 15 residues. The CDR3 region is CASSQVGWSSYEQYF. CDR3 DNA: TGCGCCAGCAGCCAAGTAGGCTGGAGCTCCTACGAGCAGTACTTC.

With regard to this clone: This CDR3 is also generated by other DNA sequences in the sample. This rearrangement joins TRBV27 to TRBJ1-2; D remains ambiguous. This CDR3 has 15 amino acids. Trimming removed 0 bases from V and 2 bases from J, with 10 bases in between. Germline V gives CDR1 MNHEY, CDR2 SMNVEV (reference sequence). CDR3 bases: TGTGCCAGCAGTTTATCAGTCGGAGGAAACTATGGCTACACCTTC. Translating gives CASSLSVGGNYGYTF.